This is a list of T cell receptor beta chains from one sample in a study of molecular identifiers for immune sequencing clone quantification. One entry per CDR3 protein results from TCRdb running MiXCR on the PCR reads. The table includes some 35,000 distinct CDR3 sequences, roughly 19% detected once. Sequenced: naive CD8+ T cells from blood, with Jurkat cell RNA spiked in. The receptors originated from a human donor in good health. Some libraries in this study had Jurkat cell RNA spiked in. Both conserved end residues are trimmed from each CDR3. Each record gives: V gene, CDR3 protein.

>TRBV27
ASSLYRGEKLF
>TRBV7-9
ASSYRGAQEAQY
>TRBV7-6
ASSLMRNTEAF
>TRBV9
ASSGTGVEQY
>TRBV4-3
ASSQGWGTEAF
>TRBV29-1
SVVEGAYEQY
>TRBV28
ASSPWGTGTGELF
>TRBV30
AWSVSDRAHQPQH
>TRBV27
ASSLYSGFRITDTQY
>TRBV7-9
ASSLDPRGTNEKLF
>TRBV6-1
ASSESGGAFNEQY
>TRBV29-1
SVEGQGENEKLF
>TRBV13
ASSLGNTGELF
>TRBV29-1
SVEIVGAGPYEQY
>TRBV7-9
ASSRQRGEGALTYEQY
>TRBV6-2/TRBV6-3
ASSLLDSPSPLH
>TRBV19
ASSLQGNTEAF
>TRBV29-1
SVEDQGRGDTQY
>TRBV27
ASSPGLAGGPNEQF
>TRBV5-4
ASSSGLVPHEQY
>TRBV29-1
SVEQTGTPSEQY
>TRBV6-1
ASGDSSYEQY
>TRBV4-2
ASSQDIGETAEKLF
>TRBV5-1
ASSPRGARTDTQY
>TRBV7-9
ASSSGTEAF
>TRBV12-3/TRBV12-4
ASSFERGAGLETQY
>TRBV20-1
SARGLVWGSTDTQY
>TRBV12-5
ASGYPPDSYGFTDTQY
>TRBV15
ATSRERDEQY
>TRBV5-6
ASSGNSPSQF
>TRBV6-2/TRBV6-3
ASSYPGLYSNQPQH
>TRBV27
ASSPRQGSYNEQF
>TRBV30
AWSVIGSGQETQY
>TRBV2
ASCFGEAGELF
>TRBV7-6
ASSPRDSYSYNEQF
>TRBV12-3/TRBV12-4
ASSSPDGTGKTGANVLT
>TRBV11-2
ASSLVIGTSGEDVTDTQY
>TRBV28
ASSLTVSYEQY